The following is a TCR beta chain sequence with its context. The data were produced by immunoSEQ multiplex PCR, yet TCRdb's version contains in-frame clones alone and is incomplete. There are 2 million to 3 million clones in the sample; roughly 92% occur only once, and over 0.12% lies in the top ten. This entry belongs to a study of shared clonotypes between healthy human individuals. The sample was naive CD4+ T cells sorted from blood. Subset reported: CD45RA+ positively selected. The sequence came from a man in his late teens or twenties in good health.

Here the CDR3 reads CASSLPSGSIGTQYF. The DNA of the CDR3 is TGTGCCAGCAGCTTACCTAGCGGGAGCATAGGGACCCAGTACTTC. The chain links TRBV7-9 to TRBJ2-5; 10 bases agree with TRBD2. The V segment lost 2 bases and the J segment 7 bases; nucleotides outside the gene matches: 7. The CDR3 spans 15 residues. Per germline, CDR1 SEHNR and CDR2 FQNEAQ (reference sequence).